Listed here are 5 T cell receptor beta chains from one sample, sequenced in a study of response to subunit inactivated influenza vaccine. Each CDR3 protein gets one entry after TCRdb re-called the RT-PCR reads with MiXCR. The table records roughly 650,000 distinct CDR3 sequences, 14% of them present only once. Here the sequenced sample was PBMCs from blood, taken about 14 days before vaccination. The receptors stem from a man aged 45-65 years who received an inactivated influenza vaccine.

The chain has TRBV20-1 and TRBJ2-2; D perhaps matches TRBD1 (6 bases). The CDR3 spans 15 residues. Germline CDR1 and CDR2: DFQATT and SNEGSKA (reference sequence). V lost 3 bases, J lost 2 bases, and 13 bases lay in between. CDR3 sequence (DNA): TGCAGTGCTAGGAGGTGGACAGATAACACCGGGGAGCTGTTTTTT. This translates into CSARRWTDNTGELFF.

This clonotype was picked up a small number of times. The chain has TRBV5-1 and TRBJ2-5, with D perhaps assigned TRBD1 or TRBD2 (5 bases each). From germline, CDR1 is SGHRS and CDR2 YFSETQ. The V end was cut by 4 bases, the J end by 2 bases, with 15 bases between. This CDR3 comprises 15 residues. CDR3 sequence reads: CASSEGRKVQETQYF. CDR3 nucleotides: TGCGCCAGCAGCGAGGGGCGGAAAGTGCAAGAGACCCAGTACTTC.

Only a few counts were recorded for this clonotype. The rearrangement uses TRBV4-2 and TRBJ2-3; the D call may be TRBD1 or TRBD2 (6 bases each). Trimming shortened V by 3 bases and J by 7 bases, and 11 bases separated the two germline ends. Looked up from germline, CDR1 is LGHNA and CDR2 is YNFKEQ. The CDR3 consists of 13 residues. CDR3 nucleotide sequence: TGTGCCAGCAGCCACGGGGGCGAGCATACGCAGTATTTT. Its protein product is CASSHGGEHTQYF.

This clonotype was detected a few times. The chain combines TRBV5-5 with TRBJ2-1; D is perhaps TRBD1 (6 bases). The germline gives CDR1 SGHKS, CDR2 YYEKEE (reference sequence). V lost 4 bases and J 4 bases, leaving 21 bases between the germline ends. This CDR3 spans 17 amino acids. CDR3 DNA sequence: TGTGCCAGCAGCCGACAATCCGGGACACCGGGTTACAATGAGCAGTTCTTC. The encoded protein is CASSRQSGTPGYNEQFF.

This clonotype has only a few counts. The V call is TRBV20-1, the J call TRBJ2-7; no clear D gene. V lost 0 bases and J lost 7, with 7 bases in between. The CDR3 totals 11 residues. Germline-derived CDR1 and CDR2 are DFQATT and SNEGSKA (reference sequence). CDR3 in amino acids: CSAREVKEQYF. CDR3 sequence (DNA): TGCAGTGCTAGAGAGGTTAAAGAGCAGTACTTC.